This entry concerns a single T cell receptor beta chain. Its target is unknown. Germline V CDR1 and CDR2: SGHTS, YDEGEE. V dropped 4 bases and J dropped 5; count of bases not matched to a gene: 10. The length of the CDR3 is 15 residues. This sample stems from a study of T cells in Graves' hyperthyroidism and ophthalmopathy. Amplified TCR beta CDR3 regions came from RNA transcripts. Researchers ran a first-round RT-PCR on the TCR CDR3 using the HTBI primer set. One entry per CDR3 protein results from TCRdb running MiXCR on the multiplex PCR reads. In the table there are about 700,000 distinct CDR3 sequences, 12% to 15% of which are singletons. Study-level results: Blood also held most thyroid clonotypes expanded beyond 0.001. Ophthalmopathy got predicted by the model a median around 6.6 months before its onset.

This rearrangement joins TRBV5-8 to TRBJ2-5, with TRBD2 matching over 8 bases. The receptor was isolated from a woman aged 18-35 years with Graves' hyperthyroidism. Sequenced input: blood. The DNA of the CDR3 is TGTGCCAGCAGCCCCGTGGTTAGCGGGACGGAGACCCAGTACTTC. Its translation is CASSPVVSGTETQYF. The full variable domain, its missing parts supplied by reference TRBV5-8 and TRBJ2-5, is EAGVTQSPTHLIKTRGQQATLRCSPISGHTSVYWYQQALGLGLQFLLWYDEGEERNRGNFPPRFSGRQFPNYSSELNVNALELEDSALYLCASSPVVSGTETQYFGPGTRLLVL.